This entry describes one T cell receptor (beta chain). Generated by immunoSEQ multiplex PCR, the TCRdb table keeps only in-frame clones and is missing some. The sample holds some 520,000 clones; around 88% are singletons and the top ten take about 13%. As to treatment: over 15 received Ad26.COV2.S at low or high dose, single or two shots; 5 received placebo; per-sample allocation not given. Specimens were obtained on day 63 following the first vaccine or placebo injection. The data were taken from a study of Ad26.COV2.S vaccination and SARS-CoV-2 variants. The CDR3 spans 18 residues. V trimming: 1 base; J trimming: 5 bases; junction bases outside the gene matches: 12. Germline V CDR1 and CDR2: SGHVS, FNYEAQ.

This sequence originates from a person between 18 and 65 years old who received the Ad26.COV2.S COVID-19 vaccine or a placebo. V is TRBV7-6 and J is TRBJ2-7, with TRBD1 matching over 12 bases. The sample here was peripheral blood, taken in a trial of Ad26.COV2.S vaccine versus placebo. The CDR3 DNA reads TGTGCCAGCAGCTTAGTTCCGCCAGGGGACAGGGGGCCCCACGAGCAGTACTTC. It encodes CASSLVPPGDRGPHEQYF.